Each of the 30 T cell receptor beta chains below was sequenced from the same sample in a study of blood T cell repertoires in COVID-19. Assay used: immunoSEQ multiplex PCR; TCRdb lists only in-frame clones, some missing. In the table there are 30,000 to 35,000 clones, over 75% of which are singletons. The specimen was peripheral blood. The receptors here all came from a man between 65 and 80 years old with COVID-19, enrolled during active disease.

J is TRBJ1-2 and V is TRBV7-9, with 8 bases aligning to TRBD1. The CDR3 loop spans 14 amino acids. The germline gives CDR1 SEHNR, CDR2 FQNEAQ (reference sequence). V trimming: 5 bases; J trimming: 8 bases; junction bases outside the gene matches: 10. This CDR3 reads CASSLYRQGRGYTF. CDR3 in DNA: TGTGCCAGCAGCCTATACCGACAGGGGAGAGGCTACACCTTC. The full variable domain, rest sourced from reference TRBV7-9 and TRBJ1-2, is DTGVSQNPRHKITKRGQNVTFRCDPISEHNRLYWYRQTLGQGPEFLTYFQNEAQLEKSRLLSDRFSAERPKGSFSTLEIQRTEQGDSAMYLCASSLYRQGRGYTFGSGTRLTVV.

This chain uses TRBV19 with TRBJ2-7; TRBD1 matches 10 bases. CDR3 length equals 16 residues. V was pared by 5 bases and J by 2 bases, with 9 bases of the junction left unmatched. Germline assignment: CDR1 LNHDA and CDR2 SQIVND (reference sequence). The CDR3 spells CASSPPGQGHPYEQYF. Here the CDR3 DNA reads TGTGCCAGTAGTCCGCCGGGACAGGGGCACCCCTACGAGCAGTACTTC.

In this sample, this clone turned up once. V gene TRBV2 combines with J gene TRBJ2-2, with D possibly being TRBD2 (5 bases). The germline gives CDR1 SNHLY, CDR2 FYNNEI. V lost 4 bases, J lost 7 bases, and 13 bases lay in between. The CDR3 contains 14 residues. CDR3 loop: CASSALSGSGELFF. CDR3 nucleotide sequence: TGTGCCAGCAGTGCACTGAGTGGGAGCGGGGAGCTGTTTTTT.

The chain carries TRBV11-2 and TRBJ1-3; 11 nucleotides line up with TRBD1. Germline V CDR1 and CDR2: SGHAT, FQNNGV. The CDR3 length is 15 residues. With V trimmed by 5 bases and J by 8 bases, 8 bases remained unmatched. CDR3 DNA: TGTGCCAGCAGCCTCGGGACAGGGGGACTTTACACCATATATTTT. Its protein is CASSLGTGGLYTIYF.

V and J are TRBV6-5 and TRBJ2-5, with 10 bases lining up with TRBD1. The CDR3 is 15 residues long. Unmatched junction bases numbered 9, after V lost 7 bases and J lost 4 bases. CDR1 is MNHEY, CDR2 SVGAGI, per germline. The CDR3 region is CASTVTDRGVETQYF. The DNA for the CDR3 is TGTGCCAGCACTGTTACGGACAGGGGGGTAGAGACCCAGTACTTC.

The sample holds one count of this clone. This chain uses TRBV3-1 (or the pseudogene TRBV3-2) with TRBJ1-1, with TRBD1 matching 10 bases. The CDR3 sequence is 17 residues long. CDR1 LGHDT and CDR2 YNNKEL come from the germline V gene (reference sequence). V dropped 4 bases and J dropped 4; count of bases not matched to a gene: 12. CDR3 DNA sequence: TGTGCCAGCAGCCGAAGGACAGGGGGACCTAGTGGCACTGAAGCTTTCTTT. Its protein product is CASSRRTGGPSGTEAFF.

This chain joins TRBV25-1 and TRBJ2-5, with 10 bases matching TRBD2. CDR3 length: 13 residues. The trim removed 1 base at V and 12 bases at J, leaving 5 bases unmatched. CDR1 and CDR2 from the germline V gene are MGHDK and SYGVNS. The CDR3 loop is CASSESPLAGEYF. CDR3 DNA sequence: TGTGCCAGCAGTGAATCCCCTCTAGCGGGAGAGTACTTC.

The CDR3 loop reads CASSFTGSSGANVLTF. CDR3 coding DNA: TGTGCCAGTAGTTTTACAGGGTCCTCTGGGGCCAACGTCCTGACTTTC. The genes are TRBV19 and TRBJ2-6; possibly TRBD1 for D (6 bases). The germline gives CDR1 LNHDA, CDR2 SQIVND (reference sequence). CDR3 size: 16 residues. Trimming left V 5 bases short and J 0 bases short, with 11 bases between.

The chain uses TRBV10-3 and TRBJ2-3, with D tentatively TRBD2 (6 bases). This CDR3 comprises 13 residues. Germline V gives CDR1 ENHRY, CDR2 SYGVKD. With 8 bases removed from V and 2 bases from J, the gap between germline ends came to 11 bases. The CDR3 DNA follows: TGTGCCATCGGCACGGGACTCACAGATACGCAGTATTTT. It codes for CAIGTGLTDTQYF.

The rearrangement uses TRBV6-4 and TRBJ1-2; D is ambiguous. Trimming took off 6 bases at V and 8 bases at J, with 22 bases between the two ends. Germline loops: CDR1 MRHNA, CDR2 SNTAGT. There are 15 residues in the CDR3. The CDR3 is CASSHATDSMRGYTF. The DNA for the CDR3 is TGTGCCAGCAGCCACGCGACCGACTCGATGAGGGGCTACACCTTC.

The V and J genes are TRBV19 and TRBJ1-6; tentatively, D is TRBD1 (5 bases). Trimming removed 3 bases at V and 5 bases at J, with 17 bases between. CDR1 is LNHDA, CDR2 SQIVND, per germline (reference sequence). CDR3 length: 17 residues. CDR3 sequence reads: CASSISLAGNDNSPLHF. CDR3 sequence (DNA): TGTGCCAGTAGTATCTCCCTGGCAGGGAACGATAATTCACCCCTCCACTTT.

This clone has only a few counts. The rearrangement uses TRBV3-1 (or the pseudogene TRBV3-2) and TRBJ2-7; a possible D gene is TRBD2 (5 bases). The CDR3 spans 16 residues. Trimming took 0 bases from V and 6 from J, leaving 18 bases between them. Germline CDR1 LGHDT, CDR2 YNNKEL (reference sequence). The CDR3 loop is CASSQELGVWVAEQYF. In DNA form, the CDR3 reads TGTGCCAGCAGCCAAGAGCTCGGGGTTTGGGTGGCCGAGCAGTACTTC.

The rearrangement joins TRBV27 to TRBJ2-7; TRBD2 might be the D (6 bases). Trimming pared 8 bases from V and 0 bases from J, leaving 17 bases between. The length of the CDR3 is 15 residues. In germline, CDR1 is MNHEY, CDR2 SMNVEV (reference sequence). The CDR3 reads CASGRAGLRSYEQYF. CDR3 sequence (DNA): TGTGCCAGCGGCAGGGCGGGGTTGCGCTCCTACGAGCAGTACTTC.

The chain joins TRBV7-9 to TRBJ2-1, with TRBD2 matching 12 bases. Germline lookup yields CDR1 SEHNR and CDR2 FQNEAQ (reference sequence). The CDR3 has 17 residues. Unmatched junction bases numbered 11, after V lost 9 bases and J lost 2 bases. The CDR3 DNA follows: TGTGCCAGTATAGGGGCTAGCGGGAGGGGTACCTACAATGAGCAGTTCTTC. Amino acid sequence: CASIGASGRGTYNEQFF.

CDR3 region: CASRTQTGNYYEQYF. The DNA for the CDR3 is TGTGCCAGCAGAACCCAGACAGGGAACTACTACGAGCAGTACTTC. The chain combines TRBV6-6 with TRBJ2-7, with 7 nucleotides matching TRBD1. Trimming at V came to 6 bases and at J to 3 bases, leaving 11 bases not matched to a gene. CDR1 and CDR2 from the germline V gene are MNHNY and SVGAGI (reference sequence). This CDR3 has 15 residues.

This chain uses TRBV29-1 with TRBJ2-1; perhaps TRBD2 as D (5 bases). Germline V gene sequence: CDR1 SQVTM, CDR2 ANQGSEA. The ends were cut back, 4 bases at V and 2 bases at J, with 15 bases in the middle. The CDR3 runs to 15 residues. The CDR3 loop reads CSVGLIGRAYNEQFF. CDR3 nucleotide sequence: TGCAGCGTTGGTCTGATTGGGAGAGCCTACAATGAGCAGTTCTTC.

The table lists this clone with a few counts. CDR3 DNA sequence: TGCGCCAGCAGCTTGCAGTCGCCTGGGAGTAATTCACCCCTCCACTTT. Its translation: CASSLQSPGSNSPLHF. V gene TRBV5-1 combines with J gene TRBJ1-6; D remains ambiguous. The germline CDR1 and CDR2 sequences are SGHRS and YFSETQ. With 1 base removed from V and 6 bases from J, the gap between germline ends came to 14 bases. CDR3 length: 16 residues.

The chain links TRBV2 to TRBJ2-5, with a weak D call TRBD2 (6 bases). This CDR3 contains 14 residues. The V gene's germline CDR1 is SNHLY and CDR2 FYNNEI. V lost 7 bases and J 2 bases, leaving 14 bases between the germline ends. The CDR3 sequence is CASMLHGRQETQYF. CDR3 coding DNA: TGTGCCAGCATGCTACACGGGAGACAAGAGACCCAGTACTTC.

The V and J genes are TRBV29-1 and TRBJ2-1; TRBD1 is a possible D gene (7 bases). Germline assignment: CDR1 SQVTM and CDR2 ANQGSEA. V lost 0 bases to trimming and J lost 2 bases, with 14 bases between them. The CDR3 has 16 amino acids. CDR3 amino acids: CSVEDRDREAYNEQFF. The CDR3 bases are TGCAGCGTTGAAGATCGTGACAGGGAGGCCTACAATGAGCAGTTCTTC.

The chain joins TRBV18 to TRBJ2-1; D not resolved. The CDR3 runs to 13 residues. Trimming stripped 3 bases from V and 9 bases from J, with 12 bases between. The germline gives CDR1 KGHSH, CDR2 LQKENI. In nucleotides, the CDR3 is TGTGCCAGCTCACCGGCGGAGAGAAGTGAGCAGTTCTTC. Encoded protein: CASSPAERSEQFF.

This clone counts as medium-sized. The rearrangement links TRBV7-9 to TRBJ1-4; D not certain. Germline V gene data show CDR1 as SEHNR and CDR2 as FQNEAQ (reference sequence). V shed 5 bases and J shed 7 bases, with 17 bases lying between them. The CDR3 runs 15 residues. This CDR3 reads CASSPKLREGEKLFF. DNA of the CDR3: TGTGCCAGCAGCCCAAAACTCCGGGAGGGTGAAAAACTGTTTTTT.

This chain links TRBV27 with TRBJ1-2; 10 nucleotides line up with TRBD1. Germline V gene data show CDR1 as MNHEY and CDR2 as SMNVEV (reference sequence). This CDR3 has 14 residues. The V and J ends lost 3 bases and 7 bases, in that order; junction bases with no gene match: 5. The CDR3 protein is CASSFAGTGAGYTF. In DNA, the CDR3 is TGTGCCAGCAGTTTTGCCGGGACAGGGGCTGGCTACACCTTC.

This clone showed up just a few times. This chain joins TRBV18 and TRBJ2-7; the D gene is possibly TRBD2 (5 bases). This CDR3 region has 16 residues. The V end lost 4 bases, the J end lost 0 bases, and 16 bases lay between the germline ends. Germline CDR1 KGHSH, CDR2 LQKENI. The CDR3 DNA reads TGTGCCAGCTCACGCCGAGGAGCGGATAGCTCCTACGAGCAGTACTTC. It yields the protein CASSRRGADSSYEQYF.

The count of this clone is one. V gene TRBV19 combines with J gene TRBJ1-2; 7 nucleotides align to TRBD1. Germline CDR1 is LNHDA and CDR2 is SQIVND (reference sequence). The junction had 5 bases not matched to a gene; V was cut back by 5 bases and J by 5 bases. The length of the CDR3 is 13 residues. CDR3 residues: CASSPTGEYGYTF. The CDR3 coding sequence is TGTGCCAGTAGTCCTACAGGGGAATATGGCTACACCTTC. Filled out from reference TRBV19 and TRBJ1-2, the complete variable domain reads DGGITQSPKYLFRKEGQNVTLSCEQNLNHDAMYWYRQDPGQGLRLIYYSQIVNDFQKGDIAEGYSVSREKKESFPLTVTSAQKNPTAFYLCASSPTGEYGYTFGSGTRLTVV.

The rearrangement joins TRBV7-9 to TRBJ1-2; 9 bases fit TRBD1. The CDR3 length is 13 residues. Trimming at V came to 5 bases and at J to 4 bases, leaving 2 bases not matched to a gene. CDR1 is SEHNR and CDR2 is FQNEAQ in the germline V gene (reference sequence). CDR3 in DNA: TGTGCCAGCAGCAGACAGGGGGTCTATGGCTACACCTTC. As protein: CASSRQGVYGYTF. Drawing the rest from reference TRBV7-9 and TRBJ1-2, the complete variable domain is DTGVSQNPRHKITKRGQNVTFRCDPISEHNRLYWYRQTLGQGPEFLTYFQNEAQLEKSRLLSDRFSAERPKGSFSTLEIQRTEQGDSAMYLCASSRQGVYGYTFGSGTRLTVV.

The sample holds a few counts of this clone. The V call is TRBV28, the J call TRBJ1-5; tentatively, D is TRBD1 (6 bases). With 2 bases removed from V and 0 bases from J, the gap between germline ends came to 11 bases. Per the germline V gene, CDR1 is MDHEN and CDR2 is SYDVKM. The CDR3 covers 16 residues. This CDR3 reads CASSLIGQLSNQPQHF. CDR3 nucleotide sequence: TGTGCCAGCAGTTTAATCGGACAGCTTAGCAATCAGCCCCAGCATTTT.

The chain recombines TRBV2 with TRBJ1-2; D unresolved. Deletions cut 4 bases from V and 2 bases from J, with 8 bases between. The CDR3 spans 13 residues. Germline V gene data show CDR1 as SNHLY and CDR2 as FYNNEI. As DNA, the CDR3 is TGTGCCAGCAGTGCTCGACTCAACTATGGCTACACCTTC. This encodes CASSARLNYGYTF. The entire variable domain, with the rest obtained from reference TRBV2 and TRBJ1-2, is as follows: EPEVTQTPSHQVTQMGQEVILRCVPISNHLYFYWYRQILGQKVEFLVSFYNNEISEKSEIFDDQFSVERPDGSNFTLKIRSTKLEDSAMYFCASSARLNYGYTFGSGTRLTVV.

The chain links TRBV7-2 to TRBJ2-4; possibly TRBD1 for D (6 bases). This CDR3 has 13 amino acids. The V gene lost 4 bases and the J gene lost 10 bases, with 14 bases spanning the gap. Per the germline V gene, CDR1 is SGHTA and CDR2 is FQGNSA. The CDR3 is CASSYLRTAIQYF. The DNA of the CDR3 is TGTGCCAGCAGCTACCTCAGGACAGCTATTCAGTACTTC. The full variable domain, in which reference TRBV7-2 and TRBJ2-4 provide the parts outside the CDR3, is GAGVSQSPSNKVTEKGKDVELRCDPISGHTALYWYRQSLGQGLEFLIYFQGNSAPDKSGLPSDRFSAERTGGSVSTLTIQRTQQEDSAVYLCASSYLRTAIQYFGAGTRLSVL.

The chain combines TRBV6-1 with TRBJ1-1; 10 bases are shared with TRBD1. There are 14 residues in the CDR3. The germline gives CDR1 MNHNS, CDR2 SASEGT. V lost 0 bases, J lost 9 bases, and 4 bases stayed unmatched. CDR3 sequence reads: CASSEAGTGAKAFF. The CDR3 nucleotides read TGTGCCAGCAGTGAAGCCGGGACAGGGGCGAAAGCTTTCTTT.

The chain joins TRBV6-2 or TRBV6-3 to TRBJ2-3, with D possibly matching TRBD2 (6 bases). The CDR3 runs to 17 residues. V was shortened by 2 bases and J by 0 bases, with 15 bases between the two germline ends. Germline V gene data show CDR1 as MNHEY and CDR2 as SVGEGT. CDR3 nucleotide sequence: TGTGCCAGCAGTTACGGTAGGCGGGGTGCTAGCACAGATACGCAGTATTTT. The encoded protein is CASSYGRRGASTDTQYF.